A selection of T cell receptor beta chains follows, all from one sample in a study of regulatory T cells in long-lasting Graves disease. One entry per CDR3 protein results from TCRdb running MiXCR on the multiplex PCR reads. The table shows hundreds of thousands of distinct CDR3 sequences, with 14% to 15% occurring only once. These same data were also listed under a study on T cells in Graves' hyperthyroidism and ophthalmopathy.

This specimen was peripheral blood mononuclear cells (PBMCs), taken at new diagnosis, from a patient treated with antithyroid drugs. The receptors here all came from a woman in her thirties or forties with Graves disease. Both conserved end residues are trimmed from each CDR3. Fields, in order: J gene, V gene, CDR3 protein.

j_gene: TRBJ1-5
v_gene: TRBV27
CDR3aa: ASSIRYTDSNQPQH

j_gene: TRBJ1-2
v_gene: TRBV14
CDR3aa: ASSLFDRPNYGYT

j_gene: TRBJ2-3
v_gene: TRBV2
CDR3aa: ASSGSSASLTDTQY

j_gene: TRBJ2-7
v_gene: TRBV7-8
CDR3aa: ASSPDTDGYEQY

j_gene: TRBJ2-4
v_gene: TRBV27
CDR3aa: ASSLVAGRDIQY

j_gene: TRBJ2-5
v_gene: TRBV2
CDR3aa: ASSADRARLETQY

j_gene: TRBJ1-6
v_gene: TRBV28
CDR3aa: ASSIAGDPSSSYNSPLH

j_gene: TRBJ1-4
v_gene: TRBV11-2
CDR3aa: ASSLRGRSAPSF

j_gene: TRBJ1-2
v_gene: TRBV12-3/TRBV12-4
CDR3aa: ASSRTNSPGNYGYT

j_gene: TRBJ2-1
v_gene: TRBV7-2
CDR3aa: ASSLDISGREYNEQF

j_gene: TRBJ2-1
v_gene: TRBV12-5
CDR3aa: ASGLVLRRGDEQF

j_gene: TRBJ2-1
v_gene: TRBV7-2
CDR3aa: ASSPTAGTYNEQF

j_gene: TRBJ2-7
v_gene: TRBV6-1
CDR3aa: ASRLGQGSYEQY

j_gene: TRBJ1-5
v_gene: TRBV7-9
CDR3aa: ASSSDTGNQPQH

j_gene: TRBJ2-3
v_gene: TRBV9
CDR3aa: ASSVGMVLSTDTQY

j_gene: TRBJ2-2
v_gene: TRBV6-2/TRBV6-3
CDR3aa: ASIGALANTGELF

j_gene: TRBJ2-5
v_gene: TRBV28
CDR3aa: ASSSTQEGEETQY

j_gene: TRBJ2-7
v_gene: TRBV3-1
CDR3aa: ASSQGGGEQY

j_gene: TRBJ2-3
v_gene: TRBV5-1
CDR3aa: ASREWTRDFETQY

j_gene: TRBJ2-3
v_gene: TRBV12-3/TRBV12-4
CDR3aa: ASSRTSGRGTDTQY

j_gene: TRBJ1-5
v_gene: TRBV29-1
CDR3aa: SVDPGGGQPQH

j_gene: TRBJ1-2
v_gene: TRBV27
CDR3aa: ASSSGQGPYGYT

j_gene: TRBJ1-3
v_gene: TRBV3-1
CDR3aa: ASSRSGDGNTIY

j_gene: TRBJ1-1
v_gene: TRBV18
CDR3aa: ASSRDRDYLEAF

j_gene: TRBJ1-6
v_gene: TRBV20-1
CDR3aa: SARDLAGHENSPLH

j_gene: TRBJ2-3
v_gene: TRBV4-1
CDR3aa: ASSHPRGTDTQY

j_gene: TRBJ2-5
v_gene: TRBV19
CDR3aa: ASSPPRHQETQY

j_gene: TRBJ2-5
v_gene: TRBV10-3
CDR3aa: AISEETRGETQY

j_gene: TRBJ2-7
v_gene: TRBV30
CDR3aa: AWSRQRGSYEQY

j_gene: TRBJ2-5
v_gene: TRBV7-2
CDR3aa: ASSLGTGLETQY

j_gene: TRBJ1-1
v_gene: TRBV4-1
CDR3aa: ASSLLGVGGAF

j_gene: TRBJ2-2
v_gene: TRBV20-1
CDR3aa: SARDLLAPNTGELF

j_gene: TRBJ2-5
v_gene: TRBV19
CDR3aa: ASKKQGNQETQY

j_gene: TRBJ2-1
v_gene: TRBV20-1
CDR3aa: SARDPSWTTWDNEQF

j_gene: TRBJ1-2
v_gene: TRBV28
CDR3aa: ASRPDHSRGYT

j_gene: TRBJ1-2
v_gene: TRBV6-5
CDR3aa: ASSYSIHNNYGYT

j_gene: TRBJ2-5
v_gene: TRBV5-4
CDR3aa: ASRGDRGGQETQY

j_gene: TRBJ1-4
v_gene: TRBV19
CDR3aa: ASSIGIWRGQKNEKLF

j_gene: TRBJ2-2
v_gene: TRBV6-9
CDR3aa: ASSYGTGTSTGELF

j_gene: TRBJ2-7
v_gene: TRBV9
CDR3aa: ASSVAREGYEQY

j_gene: TRBJ1-5
v_gene: TRBV30
CDR3aa: AWTLQGGRQPQH

j_gene: TRBJ1-6
v_gene: TRBV27
CDR3aa: ASRLLQGNNSPLH

j_gene: TRBJ2-1
v_gene: TRBV7-8
CDR3aa: ASSFLRGLGGNEQF

j_gene: TRBJ1-2
v_gene: TRBV2
CDR3aa: ASSERDRGNYGYT

j_gene: TRBJ2-1
v_gene: TRBV7-9
CDR3aa: ASSSTLYNEQF

j_gene: TRBJ2-3
v_gene: TRBV11-3
CDR3aa: ASSSAFQPTSTDTQY